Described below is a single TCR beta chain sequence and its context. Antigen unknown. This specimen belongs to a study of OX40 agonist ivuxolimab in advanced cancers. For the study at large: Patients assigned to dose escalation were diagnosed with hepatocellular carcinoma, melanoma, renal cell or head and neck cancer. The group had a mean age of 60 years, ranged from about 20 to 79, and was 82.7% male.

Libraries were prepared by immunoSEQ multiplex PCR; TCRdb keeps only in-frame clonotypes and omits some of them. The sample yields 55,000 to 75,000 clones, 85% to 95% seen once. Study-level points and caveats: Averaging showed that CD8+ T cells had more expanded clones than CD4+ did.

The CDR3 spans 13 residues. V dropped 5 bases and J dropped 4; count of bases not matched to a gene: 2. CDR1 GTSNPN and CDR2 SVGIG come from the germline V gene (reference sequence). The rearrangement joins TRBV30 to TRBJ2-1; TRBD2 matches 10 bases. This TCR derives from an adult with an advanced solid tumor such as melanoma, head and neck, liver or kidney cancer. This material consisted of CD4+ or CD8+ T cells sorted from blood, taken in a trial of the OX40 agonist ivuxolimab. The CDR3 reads CAWLAGAYNEQFF. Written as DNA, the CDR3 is TGTGCCTGGCTAGCGGGGGCGTACAATGAGCAGTTCTTC.